Listed below are T cell receptor beta chains from one sample, sequenced in a study of T-cell reconstitution after alpha-beta-depleted transplantation in children. TCRdb reprocessed the PCR reads with MiXCR, giving one entry per CDR3 protein. The repertoire has roughly 310,000 distinct CDR3 sequences, around 25% of them found once; the top ten carry about 10%. The source material was PBMCs, mostly from graft donor cells, sampled 180 days after TCRalphabeta/CD19-depleted stem cell transplant. The receptors were sampled from a male patient younger than 18 who had a stem cell transplant for acute lymphoblastic leukemia, so the T cells may come from the graft donor. CDR3s include the opening cysteine and the closing phenylalanine or tryptophan. A D gene is named only where the DNA matches it firmly. Size is stated for part of the rows, as once, few or many counts, or as a class when the clone is expanded.

cdr3_aa cdr3_nt j_call d_call clone_size v_call
CSARGGGSYEQYF TGCAGTGCTAGGGGTGGCGGTTCCTACGAGCAGTACTTC TRBJ2-7 - - TRBV20-1
CASSPRGGLEQYF TGTGCCAGCTCACCCAGGGGGGGGCTCGAGCAGTACTTC TRBJ2-7 - - TRBV18
CASTTMGPSYNEQFF TGTGCCAGCACCACCATGGGACCAAGCTACAATGAGCAGTTCTTC TRBJ2-1 - few TRBV6-1
CATDQHNEQFF TGTGCCACCGACCAGCATAACGAGCAGTTCTTC TRBJ2-1 - few TRBV19
CASSDPRETQYF TGCGCCAGCAGCGACCCTCGGGAGACCCAGTACTTC TRBJ2-5 - few TRBV5-1
CASSQVVNTEAFF TGTGCCAGCAGCCAAGTTGTGAACACTGAAGCTTTCTTT TRBJ1-1 - - TRBV3-1
CASRGSTGANVLTF TGTGCCAGCCGCGGGAGTACTGGGGCCAACGTCCTGACTTTC TRBJ2-6 TRBD2 - TRBV7-2
CATSRDSSWRAYEQYF TGTGCCACCAGCAGAGATTCTTCTTGGAGGGCCTACGAGCAGTACTTC TRBJ2-7 - - TRBV15
CASRRGEYTEAFF TGTGCCAGCAGGAGGGGTGAATACACTGAAGCTTTCTTT TRBJ1-1 - - TRBV7-9
CSAWGPAGADTQYF TGCAGTGCATGGGGACCCGCCGGCGCAGATACGCAGTATTTT TRBJ2-3 - - TRBV20-1
CASSLIPGAVNEQFF TGCGCCAGCAGCTTGATCCCGGGGGCGGTCAATGAGCAGTTCTTC TRBJ2-1 - - TRBV5-1
CSATGESKNIQYF TGCAGTGCGACAGGGGAGTCCAAAAACATTCAGTACTTC TRBJ2-4 TRBD1 - TRBV20-1
CASSFGLAVSTDTQYF TGTGCCAGCAGCTTCGGACTAGCGGTCAGCACAGATACGCAGTATTTT TRBJ2-3 TRBD2 few TRBV7-3
CAWGGLAGGDTQYF TGTGCCTGGGGAGGACTAGCGGGAGGTGATACGCAGTATTTT TRBJ2-3 TRBD2 - TRBV30
CATSDFQSGSSYNEQFF TGTGCCACCAGTGATTTCCAAAGCGGGAGCTCCTACAATGAGCAGTTCTTC TRBJ2-1 TRBD2 - TRBV24-1